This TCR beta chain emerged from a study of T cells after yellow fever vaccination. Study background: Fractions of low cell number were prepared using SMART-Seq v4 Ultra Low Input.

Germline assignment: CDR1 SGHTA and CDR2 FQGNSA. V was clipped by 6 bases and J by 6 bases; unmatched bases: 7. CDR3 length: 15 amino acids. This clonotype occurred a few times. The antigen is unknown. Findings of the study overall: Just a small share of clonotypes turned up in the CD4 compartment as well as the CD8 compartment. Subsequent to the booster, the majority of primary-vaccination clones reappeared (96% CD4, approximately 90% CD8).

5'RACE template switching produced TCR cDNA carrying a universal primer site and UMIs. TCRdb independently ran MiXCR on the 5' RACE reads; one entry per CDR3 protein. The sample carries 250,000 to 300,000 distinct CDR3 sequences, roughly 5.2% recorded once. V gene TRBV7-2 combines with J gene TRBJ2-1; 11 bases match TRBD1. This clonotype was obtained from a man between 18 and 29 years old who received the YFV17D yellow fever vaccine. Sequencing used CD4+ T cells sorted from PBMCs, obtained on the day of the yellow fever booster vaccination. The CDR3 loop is CASRRDRGSINEQFF. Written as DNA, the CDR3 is TGTGCCAGCAGGAGGGACAGGGGGTCTATCAATGAGCAGTTCTTC.